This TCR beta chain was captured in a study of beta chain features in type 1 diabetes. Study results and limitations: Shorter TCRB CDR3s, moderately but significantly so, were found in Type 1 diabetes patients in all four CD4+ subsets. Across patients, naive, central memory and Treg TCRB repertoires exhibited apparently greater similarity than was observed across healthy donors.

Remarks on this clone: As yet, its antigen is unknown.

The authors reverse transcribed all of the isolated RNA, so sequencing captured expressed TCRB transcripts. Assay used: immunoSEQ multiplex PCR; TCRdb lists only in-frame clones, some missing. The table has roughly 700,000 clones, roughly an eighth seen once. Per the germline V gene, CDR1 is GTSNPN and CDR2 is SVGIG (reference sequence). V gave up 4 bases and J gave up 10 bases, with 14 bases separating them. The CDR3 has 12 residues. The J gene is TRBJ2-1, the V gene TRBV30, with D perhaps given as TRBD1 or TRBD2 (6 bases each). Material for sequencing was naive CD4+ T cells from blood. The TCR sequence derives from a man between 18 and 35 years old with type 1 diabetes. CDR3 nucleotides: TGTGCCTGGAAACAGGGTGGGGGGGAGCAGTTCTTC. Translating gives CAWKQGGGEQFF.